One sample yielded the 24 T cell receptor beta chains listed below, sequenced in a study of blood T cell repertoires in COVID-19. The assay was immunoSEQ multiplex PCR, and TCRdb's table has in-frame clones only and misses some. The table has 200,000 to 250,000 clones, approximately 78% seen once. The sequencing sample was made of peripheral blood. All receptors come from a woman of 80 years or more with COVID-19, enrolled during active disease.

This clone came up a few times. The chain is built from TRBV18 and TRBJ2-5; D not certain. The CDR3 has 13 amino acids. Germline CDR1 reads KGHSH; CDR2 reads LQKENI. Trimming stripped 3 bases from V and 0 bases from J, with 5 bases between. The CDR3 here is CASSPTDQETQYF. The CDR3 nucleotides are TGTGCCAGCTCACCTACAGACCAAGAGACCCAGTACTTC.

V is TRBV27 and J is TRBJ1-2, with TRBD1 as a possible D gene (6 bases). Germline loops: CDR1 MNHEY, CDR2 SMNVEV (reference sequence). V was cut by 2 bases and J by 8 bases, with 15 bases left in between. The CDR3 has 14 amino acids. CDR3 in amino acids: CASSLMGGAPGYTF. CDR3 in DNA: TGTGCCAGCAGTTTAATGGGGGGGGCCCCCGGCTACACCTTC.

The CDR3 DNA reads as TGTGCCAGCAGCTCGGGGGTAGCCAAAAACATTCAGTACTTC. Its protein is CASSSGVAKNIQYF. The chain uses TRBV9 and TRBJ2-4, with TRBD2 as a possible D gene (6 bases). Germline lookup yields CDR1 SGDLS and CDR2 YYNGEE. This CDR3 contains 14 residues. The ends were cut back, 4 bases at V and 0 bases at J, with 8 bases in the middle.

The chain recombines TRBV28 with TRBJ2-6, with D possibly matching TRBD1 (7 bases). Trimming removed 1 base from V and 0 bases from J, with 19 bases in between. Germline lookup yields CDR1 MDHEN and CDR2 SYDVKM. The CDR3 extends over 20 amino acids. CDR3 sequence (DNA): TGTGCCAGCAGTTTATCTCTCAGACAGGGAGGATCCTCTGGGGCCAACGTCCTGACTTTC. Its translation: CASSLSLRQGGSSGANVLTF.

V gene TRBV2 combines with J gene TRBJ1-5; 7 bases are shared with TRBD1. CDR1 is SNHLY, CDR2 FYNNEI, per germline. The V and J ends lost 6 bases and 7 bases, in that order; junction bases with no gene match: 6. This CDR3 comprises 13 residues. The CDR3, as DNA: TGTGCCAGCAGCTCGGACAGGCACCAGCCCCAGCATTTT. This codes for CASSSDRHQPQHF.

The CDR3 spells CASRQVPQPQHF. DNA for the CDR3: TGCGCCTCTCGACAGGTTCCCCAGCCCCAGCATTTT. This chain uses TRBV10-1 with TRBJ1-5, with D possibly matching TRBD1 (6 bases). This CDR3 is built from 12 residues. The V end lost 11 bases, the J end lost 7 bases, and 15 bases lay between the germline ends. CDR1 and CDR2 from the germline V gene are WNHNN and SYGVQD (reference sequence).

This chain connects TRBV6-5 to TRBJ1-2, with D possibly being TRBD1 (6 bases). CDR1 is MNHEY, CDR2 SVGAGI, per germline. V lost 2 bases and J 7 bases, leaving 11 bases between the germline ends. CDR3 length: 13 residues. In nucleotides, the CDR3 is TGTGCCAGCAGTTACGGACAGCTTCTTGGCTACACCTTC. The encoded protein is CASSYGQLLGYTF.

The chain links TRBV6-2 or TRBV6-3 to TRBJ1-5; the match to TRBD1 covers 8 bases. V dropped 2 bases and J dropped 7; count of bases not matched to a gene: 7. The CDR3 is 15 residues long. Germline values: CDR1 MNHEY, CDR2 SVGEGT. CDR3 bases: TGTGCCAGCAGTTACACCACAGGGGGACGCCAGCCCCAGCATTTT. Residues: CASSYTTGGRQPQHF.

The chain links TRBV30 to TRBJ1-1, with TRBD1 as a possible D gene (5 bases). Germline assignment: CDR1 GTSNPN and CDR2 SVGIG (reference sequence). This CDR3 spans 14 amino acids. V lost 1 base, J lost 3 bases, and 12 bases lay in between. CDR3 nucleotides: TGTGCCTGGAGTGGGGGCGGGGGTTACACTGAAGCTTTCTTT. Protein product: CAWSGGGGYTEAFF.

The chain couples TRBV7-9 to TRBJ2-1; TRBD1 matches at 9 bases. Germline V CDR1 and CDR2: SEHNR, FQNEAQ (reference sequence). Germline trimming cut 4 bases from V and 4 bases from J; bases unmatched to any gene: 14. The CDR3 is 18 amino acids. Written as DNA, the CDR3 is TGTGCCAGCAGCTCCTTTTCCGGGACAGGGAGGTTTTACAATGAGCAGTTCTTC. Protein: CASSSFSGTGRFYNEQFF.

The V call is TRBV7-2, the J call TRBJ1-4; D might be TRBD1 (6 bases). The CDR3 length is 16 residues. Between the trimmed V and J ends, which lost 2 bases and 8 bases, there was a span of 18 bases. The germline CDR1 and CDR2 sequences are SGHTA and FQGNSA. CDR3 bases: TGTGCCAGCAGCTTAAGGTTCGGACAGCTGTCCGAAAAACTGTTTTTT. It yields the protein CASSLRFGQLSEKLFF.

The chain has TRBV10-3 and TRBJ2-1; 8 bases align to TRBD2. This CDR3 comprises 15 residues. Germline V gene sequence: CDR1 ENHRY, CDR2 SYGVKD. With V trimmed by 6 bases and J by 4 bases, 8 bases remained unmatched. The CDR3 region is CAISVSTSGYNEQFF. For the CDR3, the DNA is TGTGCCATCAGCGTAAGCACTAGCGGATACAATGAGCAGTTCTTC.

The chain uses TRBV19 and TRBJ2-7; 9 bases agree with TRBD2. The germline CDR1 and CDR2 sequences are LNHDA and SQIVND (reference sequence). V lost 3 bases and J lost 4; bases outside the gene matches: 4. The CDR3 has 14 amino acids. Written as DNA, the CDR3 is TGTGCCAGTAGTATTGCGGGAGGGCCTTACGAGCAGTACTTC. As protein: CASSIAGGPYEQYF. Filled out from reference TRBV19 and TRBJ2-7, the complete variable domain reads DGGITQSPKYLFRKEGQNVTLSCEQNLNHDAMYWYRQDPGQGLRLIYYSQIVNDFQKGDIAEGYSVSREKKESFPLTVTSAQKNPTAFYLCASSIAGGPYEQYFGPGTRLTVT.

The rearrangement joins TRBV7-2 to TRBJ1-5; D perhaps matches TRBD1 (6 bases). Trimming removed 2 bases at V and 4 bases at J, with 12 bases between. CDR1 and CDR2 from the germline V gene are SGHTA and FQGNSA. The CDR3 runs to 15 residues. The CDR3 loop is CASSLMGGLNQPQHF. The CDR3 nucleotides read TGTGCCAGCAGCTTAATGGGGGGGCTAAATCAGCCCCAGCATTTT.

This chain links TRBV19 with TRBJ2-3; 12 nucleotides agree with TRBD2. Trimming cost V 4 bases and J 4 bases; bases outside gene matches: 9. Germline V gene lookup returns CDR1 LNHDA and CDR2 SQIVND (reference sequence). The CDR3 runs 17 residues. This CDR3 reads CASSTASGRGRADTQYF. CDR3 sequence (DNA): TGTGCCAGTAGTACGGCTAGCGGGAGGGGGCGAGCAGATACGCAGTATTTT.

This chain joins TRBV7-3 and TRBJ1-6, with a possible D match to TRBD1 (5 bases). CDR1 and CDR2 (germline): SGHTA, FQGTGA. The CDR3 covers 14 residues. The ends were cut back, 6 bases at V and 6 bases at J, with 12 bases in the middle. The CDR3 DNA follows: TGTGCCAGCAGTCGGACAAATACTAATTCACCCCTCCACTTT. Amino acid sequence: CASSRTNTNSPLHF.

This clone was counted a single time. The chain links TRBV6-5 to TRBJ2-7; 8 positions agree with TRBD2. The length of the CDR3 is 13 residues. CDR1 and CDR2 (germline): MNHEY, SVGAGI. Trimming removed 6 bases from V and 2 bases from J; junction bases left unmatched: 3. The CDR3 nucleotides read TGTGCCAGCAGCTTTAGCGGGACCTACGAGCAGTACTTC. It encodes CASSFSGTYEQYF.

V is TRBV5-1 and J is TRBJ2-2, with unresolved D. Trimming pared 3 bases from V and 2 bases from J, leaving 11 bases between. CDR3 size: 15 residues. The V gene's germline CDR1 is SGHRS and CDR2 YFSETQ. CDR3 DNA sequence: TGCGCCAGCAGCTCGACTCGAATTAACACCGGGGAGCTGTTTTTT. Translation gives CASSSTRINTGELFF.

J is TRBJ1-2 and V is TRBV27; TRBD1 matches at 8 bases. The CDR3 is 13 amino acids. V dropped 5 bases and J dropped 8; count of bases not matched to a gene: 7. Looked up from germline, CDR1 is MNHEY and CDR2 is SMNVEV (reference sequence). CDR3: CASSHGQGGGYTF. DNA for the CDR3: TGTGCCAGCAGTCACGGACAGGGCGGCGGCTACACCTTC.

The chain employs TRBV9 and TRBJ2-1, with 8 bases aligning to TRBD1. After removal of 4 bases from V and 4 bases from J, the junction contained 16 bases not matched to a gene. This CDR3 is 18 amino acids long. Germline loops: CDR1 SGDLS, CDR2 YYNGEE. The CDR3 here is CASSRSMATGVGYNEQFF. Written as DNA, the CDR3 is TGTGCCAGCAGCCGAAGTATGGCGACAGGGGTTGGATACAATGAGCAGTTCTTC. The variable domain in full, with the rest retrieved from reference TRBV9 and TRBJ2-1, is DSGVTQTPKHLITATGQRVTLRCSPRSGDLSVYWYQQSLDQGLQFLIQYYNGEERAKGNILERFSAQQFPDLHSELNLSSLELGDSALYFCASSRSMATGVGYNEQFFGPGTRLTVL.

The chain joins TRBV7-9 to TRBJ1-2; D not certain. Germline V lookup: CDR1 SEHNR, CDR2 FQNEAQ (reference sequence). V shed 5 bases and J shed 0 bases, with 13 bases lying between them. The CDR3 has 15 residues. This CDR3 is CASSPPVGANYGYTF. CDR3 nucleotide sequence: TGTGCCAGCAGCCCACCCGTGGGAGCTAACTATGGCTACACCTTC.

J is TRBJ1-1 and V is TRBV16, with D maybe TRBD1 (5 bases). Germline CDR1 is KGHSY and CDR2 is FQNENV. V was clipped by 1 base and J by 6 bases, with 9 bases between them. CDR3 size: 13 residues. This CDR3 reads CASSQLETAEAFF. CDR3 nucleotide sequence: TGTGCCAGCAGCCAATTGGAGACAGCTGAAGCTTTCTTT.

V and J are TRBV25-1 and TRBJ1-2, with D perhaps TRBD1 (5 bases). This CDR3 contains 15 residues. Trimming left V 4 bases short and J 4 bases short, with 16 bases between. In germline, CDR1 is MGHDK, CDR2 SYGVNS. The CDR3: CASSGLGGRLYGYTF. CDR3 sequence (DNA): TGTGCCAGCAGTGGCCTTGGGGGGAGGCTCTATGGCTACACCTTC.

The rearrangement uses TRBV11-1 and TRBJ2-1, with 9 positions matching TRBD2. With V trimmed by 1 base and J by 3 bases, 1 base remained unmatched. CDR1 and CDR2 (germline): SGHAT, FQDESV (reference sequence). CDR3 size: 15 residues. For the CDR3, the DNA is TGTGCCAGCAGCTTAGTACTAGCGGGCTACAATGAGCAGTTCTTC. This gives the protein CASSLVLAGYNEQFF.